This T cell receptor (beta chain) was obtained from a study of cytomegalovirus exposure and HLA in healthy donors. Study-level findings and limits: In vitro confirmation showed a few CMV-associated chains to be CMV antigen specific.

About this clone: The antigen remains unidentified.

The PCR used 60 Vbeta and 13 Jbeta primers. Original methodology: The authors later counted some 76 million unique TCR beta chains, approximately 10 million of them shared. The table came from immunoSEQ multiplex PCR; TCRdb's copy has only in-frame clones and leaves some out. V and J calls and clone size are those listed in that table; D and trimming were worked out from the DNA. Among approximately 170,000 clones listed, approximately 71% were seen once. This CDR3 is 12 amino acids long. Trimming cost V 1 base and J 4 bases, with 4 bases left between them. The V gene's germline CDR1 is LGHNT and CDR2 FRNRAP.

The sample taken for sequencing was PBMCs. The TCR was taken from a girl under 18 in good health and CMV-seronegative. The rearrangement links TRBV12-5 to TRBJ1-1, with D uncertain. The CDR3 DNA is TGTGCTAGTGGTTTGGATCTCACTGAAGCTTTCTTT. Amino acids: CASGLDLTEAFF. The complete variable domain, with remaining parts taken from reference TRBV12-5 and TRBJ1-1, reads DARVTQTPRHKVTEMGQEVTMRCQPILGHNTVFWYRQTMMQGLELLAYFRNRAPLDDSGMPKDRFSAEMPDATLATLKIQPSEPRDSAVYFCASGLDLTEAFFGQGTRLTVV.